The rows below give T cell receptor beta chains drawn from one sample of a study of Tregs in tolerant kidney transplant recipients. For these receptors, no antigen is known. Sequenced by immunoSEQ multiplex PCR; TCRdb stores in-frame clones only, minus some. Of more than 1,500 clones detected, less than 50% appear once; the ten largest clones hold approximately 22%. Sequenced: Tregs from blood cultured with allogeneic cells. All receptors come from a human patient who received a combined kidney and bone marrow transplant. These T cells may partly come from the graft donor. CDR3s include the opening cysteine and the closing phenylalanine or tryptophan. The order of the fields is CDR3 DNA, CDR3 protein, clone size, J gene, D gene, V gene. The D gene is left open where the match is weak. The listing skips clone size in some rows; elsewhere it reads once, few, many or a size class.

TGTGCCAGCAGTCCGCGGACAGGGAGGATCGAGCAGTACTTC CASSPRTGRIEQYF - TRBJ2-7 TRBD1 TRBV6-6
TGTGCTAGTGGGGTTCCACAGGGGGTAGGCGGGGAGCTGTTTTTT CASGVPQGVGGELFF - TRBJ2-2 TRBD1 TRBV12-5
TGTGCCAGCAGTTTATGGGCAGGGTTCGACTATGGCTACACCTTC CASSLWAGFDYGYTF - TRBJ1-2 - TRBV28
TGTGCCAGCTCACCACCGGCAGGGGTTGCTAATGAAAAACTGTTTTTT CASSPPAGVANEKLFF few TRBJ1-4 - TRBV18
TGTGCCAGCAGGGGATCGGGACAGGGAGGTCGCTACACCTTC CASRGSGQGGRYTF medium-sized TRBJ1-2 TRBD1 TRBV7-6
TGTGCCACCAGCAGTCTTACAAACTATGGCTACACCTTC CATSSLTNYGYTF large TRBJ1-2 - TRBV15
TGCGCCAGCAGCTTGGAGGGACGGAAGATGCAGTTCTTC CASSLEGRKMQFF few TRBJ2-1 - TRBV5-1
TGTGCCAGCAGTGCCGGGACATCCCAAGAGACCCAGTACTTC CASSAGTSQETQYF - TRBJ2-5 - TRBV6-5
TGTGCCAGCAGCTCTTATGCCGGGACAGCGGGAGAGACCCAGTACTTC CASSSYAGTAGETQYF few TRBJ2-5 - TRBV7-9
TGCACCAGAGCCGGGACAGGGGGCCATGAGCAGTTCTTC CTRAGTGGHEQFF large TRBJ2-1 - TRBV1
TGTGCCAGCAGCTTGGGAGGGCCTGGAGATAATTCACCCCTCCACTTT CASSLGGPGDNSPLHF - TRBJ1-6 - TRBV7-8